These T cell receptor beta chains were read from a single sample in a study of CD8 T cells in Susac syndrome. TCRdb used MiXCR to reprocess the immunoSEQ multiplex PCR reads, holding one entry per CDR3 protein. The table records roughly 150,000 distinct CDR3 sequences, approximately 96% of them present only once. Sequenced input: CD4+ T cells from PBMCs. These receptors were obtained from a human donor with Susac syndrome. Each CDR3 is given with its conserved first and last residue. A D gene is named only where the DNA matches it firmly. The listing skips clone size in some rows; elsewhere it reads once, few, many or a size class.

v_gene,j_gene,d_gene,abundance,CDR3nt,CDR3aa
TRBV11-3,TRBJ2-3,NA,NA,TGTGCCAGCAGCCCTAGGGTTGGATCCGATACGCAGTATTTT,CASSPRVGSDTQYF
TRBV29-1,TRBJ2-7,NA,NA,TGCAGCGTTGAAGTGGGCCGGGGGGCCCACGAGCAGTACTTC,CSVEVGRGAHEQYF
TRBV20-1,TRBJ2-1,NA,NA,TGCAGTGCTAGATCCTGGGGCTATGAGCAGTTCTTC,CSARSWGYEQFF
TRBV29-1,TRBJ2-7,NA,NA,TGCAGCGTGGGAAAGGACAGTTACGAGCAGTACTTC,CSVGKDSYEQYF
TRBV5-1,TRBJ2-1,TRBD2,NA,TGCGCCAGCAGAGGGACTAGCGGGAGGCCTTCCTACAATGAGCAGTTCTTC,CASRGTSGRPSYNEQFF
TRBV7-9,TRBJ2-1,NA,NA,TGTGCCAGCAGCCCCCGGTTGGTACAGGGAAGGTCTGAGCAGTTCTTC,CASSPRLVQGRSEQFF
TRBV6-2/TRBV6-3,TRBJ2-2,TRBD1,NA,TGTGCCAGCAGTTTGCCGGGACAGGGTGCCGGGGAGCTGTTTTTT,CASSLPGQGAGELFF
TRBV24-1,TRBJ2-5,TRBD1,NA,TGTGCCACCAGTGACCCGGGACAGGGGTACCAAGAGACCCAGTACTTC,CATSDPGQGYQETQYF
TRBV20-1,TRBJ1-1,NA,NA,TGCAGTGCCCCAGCTCCCCACGCGACGGTGAACACTGAAGCTTTCTTT,CSAPAPHATVNTEAFF
TRBV29-1,TRBJ2-2,TRBD1,NA,TGCAGCGTCCCGGGACAGTCCCTAACCGGGGAGCTGTTTTTT,CSVPGQSLTGELFF
TRBV20-1,TRBJ2-1,TRBD2,NA,TGCAGTGCTAGAGACCTCAGGACTAGCGTTAATGAGCAGTTCTTC,CSARDLRTSVNEQFF
TRBV7-9,TRBJ2-5,TRBD1,NA,TGTGCCAGCAGCTTAGCCGGATACAGGGGTTCCCAAGAGACCCAGTACTTC,CASSLAGYRGSQETQYF
TRBV19,TRBJ2-5,NA,NA,TGTGCCAGTAGTGCCCAAATAGGGGCTCAAGAGACCCAGTACTTC,CASSAQIGAQETQYF
TRBV23-1,TRBJ2-5,NA,NA,TGCGCCAGAAGCCCGCTTCCAAAGACCCAGTACTTC,CARSPLPKTQYF
TRBV7-7,TRBJ2-5,NA,NA,TGTGCTAGCGTAGCCGGTGGCCAAGAGACCCAGTACTTC,CASVAGGQETQYF
TRBV19,TRBJ2-6,NA,NA,TGTGCCAGTATGTTGGTCTTCGGGGCCAACGTCCTGACTTTC,CASMLVFGANVLTF
TRBV6-2/TRBV6-3,TRBJ2-3,TRBD2,NA,TGTGCCAGCAGTTACTCGGCGTCACTAGCGAGTGGAGATACGCAGTATTTT,CASSYSASLASGDTQYF
TRBV15,TRBJ2-7,NA,NA,TGTGCCACCAGCAGAGGCTACGAGCAGTACTTC,CATSRGYEQYF
TRBV12-3/TRBV12-4,TRBJ2-3,NA,once,TGTGCCAGCAGCGACCCGGTCACAGATACGCAGTATTTT,CASSDPVTDTQYF
TRBV29-1,TRBJ2-7,NA,NA,TGCAGCGTTGGGTTGGAGAAAAACTCCTACGAGCAGTACTTC,CSVGLEKNSYEQYF
TRBV13,TRBJ2-1,TRBD2,NA,TGTGCCAGCAGCTCCATACAGCGGGGTCGGATCAGGGAGCAGTTCTTC,CASSSIQRGRIREQFF
TRBV4-1,TRBJ2-3,NA,NA,TGCGCCAGCAGCCATCCATATTGGGATACGCAGTATTTT,CASSHPYWDTQYF